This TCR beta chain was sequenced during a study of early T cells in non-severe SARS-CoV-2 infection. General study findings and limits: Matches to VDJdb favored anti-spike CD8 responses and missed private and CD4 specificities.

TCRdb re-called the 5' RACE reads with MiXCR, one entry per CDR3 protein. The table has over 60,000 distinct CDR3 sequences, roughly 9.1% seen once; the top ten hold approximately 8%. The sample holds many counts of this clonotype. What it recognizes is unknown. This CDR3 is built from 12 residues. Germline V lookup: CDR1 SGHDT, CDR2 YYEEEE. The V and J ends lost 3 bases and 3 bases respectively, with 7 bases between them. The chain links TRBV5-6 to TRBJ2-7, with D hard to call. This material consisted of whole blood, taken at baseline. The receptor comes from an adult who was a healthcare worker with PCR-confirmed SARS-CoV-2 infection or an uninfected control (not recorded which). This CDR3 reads CASSSAVYEQYF. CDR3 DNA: TGTGCCAGCAGCTCGGCCGTCTACGAGCAGTACTTC. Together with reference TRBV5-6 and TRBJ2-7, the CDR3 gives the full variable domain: DAGVTQSPTHLIKTRGQQVTLRCSPKSGHDTVSWYQQALGQGPQFIFQYYEEEERQRGNFPDRFSGHQFPNYSSELNVNALLLGDSALYLCASSSAVYEQYFGPGTRLTVT.